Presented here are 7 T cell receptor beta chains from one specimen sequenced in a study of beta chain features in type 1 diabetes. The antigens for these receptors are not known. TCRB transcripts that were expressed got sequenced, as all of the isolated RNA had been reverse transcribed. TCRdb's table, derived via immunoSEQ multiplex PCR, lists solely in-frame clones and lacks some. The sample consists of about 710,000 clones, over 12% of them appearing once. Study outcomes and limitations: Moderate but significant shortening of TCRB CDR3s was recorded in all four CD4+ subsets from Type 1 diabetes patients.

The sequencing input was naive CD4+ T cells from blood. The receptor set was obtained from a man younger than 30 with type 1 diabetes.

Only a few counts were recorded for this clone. In DNA, the CDR3 is TGTGCCAGCAGCCAAGGTGTATCTGGAAACACCATATATTTT. It encodes CASSQGVSGNTIYF. This rearrangement joins TRBV4-2 to TRBJ1-3; D not resolved. The germline V gene has CDR1 LGHNA and CDR2 YNFKEQ. Trimming removed 1 base at V and 1 base at J, with 5 bases between. The CDR3 is made up of 14 amino acids.

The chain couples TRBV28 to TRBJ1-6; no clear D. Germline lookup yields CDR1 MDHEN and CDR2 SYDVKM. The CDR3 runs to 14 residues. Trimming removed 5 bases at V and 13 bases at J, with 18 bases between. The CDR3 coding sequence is TGTGCCAGCAGTGGCTACCTTAGTATTTCGCCCCTCCACTTT. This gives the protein CASSGYLSISPLHF.

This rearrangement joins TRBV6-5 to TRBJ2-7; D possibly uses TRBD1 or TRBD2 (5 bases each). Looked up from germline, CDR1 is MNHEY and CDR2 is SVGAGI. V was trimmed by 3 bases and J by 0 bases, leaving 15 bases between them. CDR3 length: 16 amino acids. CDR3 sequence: CASSYSGARGSYEQYF. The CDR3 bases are TGTGCCAGCAGTTATTCCGGGGCCCGCGGCTCCTACGAGCAGTACTTC.

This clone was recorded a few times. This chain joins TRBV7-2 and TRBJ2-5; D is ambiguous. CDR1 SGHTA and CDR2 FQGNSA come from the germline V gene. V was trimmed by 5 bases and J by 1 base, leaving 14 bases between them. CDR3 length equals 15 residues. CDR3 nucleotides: TGTGCCAGCAGCCCTACTCCCGGGTCCCAAGAGACCCAGTACTTC. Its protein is CASSPTPGSQETQYF.

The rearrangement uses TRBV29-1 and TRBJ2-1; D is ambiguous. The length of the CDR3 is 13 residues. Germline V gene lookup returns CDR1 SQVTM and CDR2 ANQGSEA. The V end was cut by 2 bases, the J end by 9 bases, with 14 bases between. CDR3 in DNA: TGCAGCGTTGAATGGGTAGTTCTTGGTGAGCAGTTCTTC. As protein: CSVEWVVLGEQFF.

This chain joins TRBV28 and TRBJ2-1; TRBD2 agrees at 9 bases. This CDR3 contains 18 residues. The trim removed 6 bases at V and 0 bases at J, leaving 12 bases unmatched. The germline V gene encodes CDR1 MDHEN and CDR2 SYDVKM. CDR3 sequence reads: CASSDGTSLTSSYNEQFF. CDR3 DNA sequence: TGTGCCAGCAGCGATGGGACTAGCCTTACTAGCTCCTACAATGAGCAGTTCTTC.

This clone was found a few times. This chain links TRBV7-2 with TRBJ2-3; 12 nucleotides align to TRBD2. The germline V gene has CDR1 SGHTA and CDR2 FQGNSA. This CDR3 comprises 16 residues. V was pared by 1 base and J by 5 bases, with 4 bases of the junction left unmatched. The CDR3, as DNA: TGTGCCAGCAGCTTAGGACTAGCGGGGGCCAGAGATACGCAGTATTTT. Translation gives CASSLGLAGARDTQYF.